This entry lists 18 T cell receptor beta chains sequenced from one sample in a study of shared T cell receptors in the human thymus. The method was immunoSEQ multiplex PCR; TCRdb's version includes in-frame clones alone and lacks a portion of them. The table records around 68,000 clones, 90% to 95% of them present only once. Sequencing was performed on thymocytes. Receptors originate from a human donor.

With regard to this clone: The junction and the germline gene differ at one end; a read error may be behind it. The chain links TRBV15 to TRBJ1-6; no clear D gene. CDR3 length: 12 residues. Germline V gene data show CDR1 as LNHNV and CDR2 as YYDKDF (reference sequence). The CDR3 reads CATTRGTSPLHF. In DNA form, the CDR3 reads TGTGCCACCACCAGAGGCACTTCACCCCTCCACTTT. The variable domain in full, with the rest retrieved from reference TRBV15 and TRBJ1-6, is DAMVIQNPRYQVTQFGKPVTLSCSQTLNHNVMYWYQQKSSQAPKLLFHYYDKDFNNEADTPDNFQSRRPNTSFCFLDIRSPGLGDTAMYLCATTRGTSPLHFGNGTRLTVT.

CDR3 nucleotides: TGTGCCAGCAGCTTAGGATGGCAGACCAACTACGAGCAGTACTTC. This sequence encodes CASSLGWQTNYEQYF. The chain couples TRBV11-2 to TRBJ2-7; D call uncertain. Germline V CDR1 and CDR2: SGHAT, FQNNGV. CDR3 length: 15 residues. Trimming stripped 1 base from V and 3 bases from J, with 13 bases between.

This chain links TRBV4-3 with TRBJ2-7, with D tentatively TRBD2 (5 bases). The CDR3 is 15 residues long. Looked up from germline, CDR1 is LGHNA and CDR2 is YSLEER. V lost 1 base and J lost 1, with 11 bases in between. This chain's CDR3 is CASSQAQRRSYEQYF. The CDR3 DNA sequence: TGCGCCAGCAGCCAAGCCCAGCGGAGATCCTACGAGCAGTACTTC.

The chain joins TRBV7-3 to TRBJ2-3; 10 bases agree with TRBD2. Trimming cost V 5 bases and J 0 bases; bases outside gene matches: 20. Germline V lookup: CDR1 SGHTA, CDR2 FQGTGA. The CDR3 extends over 21 amino acids. CDR3 in amino acids: CASSGTSGVPPHLFSTDTQYF. The CDR3, as DNA: TGTGCCAGCAGCGGAACTAGCGGGGTACCCCCTCATCTTTTTAGCACAGATACGCAGTATTTT.

The rearrangement uses TRBV4-3 and TRBJ1-2; TRBD1 matches at 7 bases. This CDR3 is 16 amino acids long. The trim removed 2 bases at V and 9 bases at J, leaving 15 bases unmatched. CDR1 is LGHNA and CDR2 is YSLEER in the germline V gene. The CDR3 loop is CASSQLTPGQPLRYTF. In DNA form, the CDR3 reads TGCGCCAGCAGCCAATTGACTCCGGGACAGCCCTTGCGCTACACCTTC.

The chain combines TRBV7-3 with TRBJ2-1, with 8 bases identical to TRBD1. V lost 2 bases and J lost 2; bases outside the gene matches: 17. CDR3 length equals 20 residues. Germline CDR1 reads SGHTA; CDR2 reads FQGTGA. CDR3 protein: CASSLRLTTSDRVPYNEQFF. CDR3 DNA: TGTGCCAGCAGCTTACGACTTACCACCTCGGACAGGGTACCCTACAATGAGCAGTTCTTC. Filled out from reference TRBV7-3 and TRBJ2-1, the complete variable domain reads GAGVSQTPSNKVTEKGKYVELRCDPISGHTALYWYRQSLGQGPEFLIYFQGTGAADDSGLPNDRFFAVRPEGSVSTLKIQRTERGDSAVYLCASSLRLTTSDRVPYNEQFFGPGTRLTVL.

The chain couples TRBV5-1 to TRBJ2-2; 7 bases are shared with TRBD2. This CDR3 has 15 amino acids. Germline V lookup: CDR1 SGHRS, CDR2 YFSETQ. The trim removed 4 bases at V and 1 base at J, leaving 4 bases unmatched. In DNA form, the CDR3 reads TGCGCCAGCAGCCGGGACTATTTGAACACCGGGGAGCTGTTTTTT. Translated, it gives CASSRDYLNTGELFF.

The chain has TRBV2 and TRBJ1-5; D possibly corresponds to TRBD1 (6 bases). The germline V and J ends were trimmed by 9 bases and 6 bases, with 18 bases remaining between them. The germline gives CDR1 SNHLY, CDR2 FYNNEI. CDR3 size: 14 residues. The CDR3, as DNA: TGTGCCAGTGGCACGACAGGACCTAGTCAGCCCCAGCATTTT. Translated: CASGTTGPSQPQHF.

A word on this clone: One end of the junction varies from germline; a read error may be responsible. The chain joins TRBV5-4 to TRBJ2-1, with D unclear. There are 17 residues in the CDR3. Germline V gene lookup returns CDR1 SGHNT and CDR2 YYREEE (reference sequence). CDR3: CASSLEGWTLSHNEQFF. CDR3 sequence (DNA): TGTGCCAGCAGCTTAGAAGGCTGGACCCTCTCCCACAATGAGCAGTTCTTC.

The rearrangement links TRBV18 to TRBJ1-5, with 8 bases fitting TRBD1. The CDR3 totals 20 residues. Germline values: CDR1 KGHSH, CDR2 LQKENI. The V gene end was trimmed by 3 bases and the J gene end by 5 bases; junction bases not matched to a gene: 21. CDR3 nucleotide sequence: TGTGCCAGCTCACCGGTGGCCTGGACAGGGAGGTTCCGAATAGATCAGCCCCAGCATTTT. Translation gives CASSPVAWTGRFRIDQPQHF.

The chain couples TRBV5-1 to TRBJ2-1, with TRBD1 matching over 9 bases. The V gene's germline CDR1 is SGHRS and CDR2 YFSETQ. The V gene end was trimmed by 3 bases and the J gene end by 2 bases; junction bases not matched to a gene: 9. The CDR3 length is 17 residues. As DNA, the CDR3 is TGCGCCAGCAGCTCCGGGACAGGGATTGGAGCCTACAATGAGCAGTTCTTC. It yields the protein CASSSGTGIGAYNEQFF.

The chain has TRBV10-1 and TRBJ1-4; 8 bases agree with TRBD1. V lost 6 bases and J lost 3; bases outside the gene matches: 24. The CDR3 consists of 21 residues. The germline gives CDR1 WNHNN, CDR2 SYGVQD (reference sequence). CDR3 residues: CASSSIRRTGLSGAPNEKLFF. CDR3 nucleotide sequence: TGCGCCAGCAGCTCAATACGACGGACAGGGTTAAGTGGGGCCCCTAATGAAAAACTGTTTTTT.

V is TRBV27 and J is TRBJ1-4; D not resolved. Germline lookup yields CDR1 MNHEY and CDR2 SMNVEV (reference sequence). V was shortened by 6 bases and J by 0 bases, with 17 bases between the two germline ends. This CDR3 comprises 17 residues. The CDR3 DNA reads as TGTGCCAGCAGCAGACGGCAGCCCCCGCCAACTAATGAAAAACTGTTTTTT. Protein: CASSRRQPPPTNEKLFF.

The chain recombines TRBV10-3 with TRBJ2-3; D gene ambiguous. Deletions cut 7 bases from V and 11 bases from J, with 19 bases between. This CDR3 spans 13 amino acids. CDR1 ENHRY and CDR2 SYGVKD come from the germline V gene. The CDR3, as DNA: TGTGCCATCACCGAACCACTGACGCTTCGGCAGTATTTT. Encoded protein: CAITEPLTLRQYF.

The chain couples TRBV4-2 to TRBJ1-2, with D perhaps TRBD1 (6 bases). Germline V gene lookup returns CDR1 LGHNA and CDR2 YNFKEQ. V was trimmed by 1 base and J by 7 bases, leaving 16 bases between them. The CDR3 covers 15 residues. The CDR3 loop is CASSQARGRGAGYTF. CDR3 nucleotides: TGTGCCAGCAGCCAAGCTCGGGGCAGGGGCGCTGGCTACACCTTC.

V usage is TRBV27 and J usage is TRBJ2-1, with D perhaps matching TRBD1 (7 bases). The CDR3 totals 18 residues. The germline V gene encodes CDR1 MNHEY and CDR2 SMNVEV (reference sequence). Trimming took off 4 bases at V and 10 bases at J, with 29 bases between the two ends. This chain's CDR3 is CASSSYIQGKASVEEQFF. CDR3 sequence (DNA): TGTGCCAGCAGTTCGTACATACAGGGGAAGGCTAGCGTAGAGGAGCAGTTCTTC.

The V gene is TRBV4-3, the J gene TRBJ2-3, with D perhaps TRBD2 (5 bases). Trimming left V 7 bases short and J 2 bases short, with 19 bases between. The CDR3 has 16 amino acids. Germline CDR1 and CDR2: LGHNA and YSLEER. The CDR3 coding sequence is TGCGCCAGCACCGAAGGTACTGCTAGCCTCACAGATACGCAGTATTTT. Protein product: CASTEGTASLTDTQYF.

Notes on this clone: Sequence at one end of the junction differs from germline and may be a read error. The chain uses TRBV7-9 and TRBJ2-7, with TRBD1 matching 8 bases. Germline CDR1 is SEHNR and CDR2 is FQNEAQ (reference sequence). The CDR3 extends over 12 amino acids. CDR3 loop: CASSQGTGTGSF. The CDR3 DNA follows: TGTGCCAGCAGCCAGGGTACCGGGACAGGCTCATTC.